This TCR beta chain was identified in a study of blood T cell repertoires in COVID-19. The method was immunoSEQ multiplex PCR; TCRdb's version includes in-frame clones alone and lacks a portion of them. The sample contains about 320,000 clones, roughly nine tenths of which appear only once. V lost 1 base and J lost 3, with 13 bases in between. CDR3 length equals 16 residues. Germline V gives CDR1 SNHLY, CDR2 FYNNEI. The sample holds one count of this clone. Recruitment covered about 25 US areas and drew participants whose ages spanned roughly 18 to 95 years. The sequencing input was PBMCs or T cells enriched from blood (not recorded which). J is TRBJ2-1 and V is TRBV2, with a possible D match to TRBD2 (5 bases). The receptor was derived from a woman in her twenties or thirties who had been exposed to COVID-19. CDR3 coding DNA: TGTGCCAGCAGTGAAGGGTTGGGAGTCAACTACAATGAGCAGTTCTTC. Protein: CASSEGLGVNYNEQFF.